The entry that follows covers one T cell receptor beta chain sequence. Noted treatment: oral pan-JAK inhibitor, 5-10 mg twice daily. Starting from PBMCs, sorting isolated CD4+ and CD8+ T cells. cDNA prepared by RNA extraction and subsequent reverse transcription served as the template for sequencing. Produced via immunoSEQ multiplex PCR; TCRdb's table is partial and in-frame only. In the table there are 150,000 to 200,000 clones, 60% of which are singletons. The CDR3 totals 16 residues. Trimming removed 2 bases from V and 5 bases from J; junction bases left unmatched: 9. Germline V lookup: CDR1 SGHTA, CDR2 FQGNSA. The sample is drawn from a study of CD8+ T cells in alopecia areata. About the research overall: Treatment of the treated patients consisted of oral tofacitinib, 5 to 10 mg twice daily. The study gave tofacitinib for 6 to 18 months, then 6 months off drug.

The sample was CD4+ T cells sorted from blood, taken at week 24, from a patient treated with tofacitinib. The J gene is TRBJ2-7, the V gene TRBV7-2, with TRBD2 matching 10 bases. This TCR was recovered from a human donor with alopecia areata. DNA of the CDR3: TGTGCCAGCAGCTTATTGTCTAGCGGGGGTCGGAACGAGCAGTACTTC. This sequence encodes CASSLLSSGGRNEQYF.